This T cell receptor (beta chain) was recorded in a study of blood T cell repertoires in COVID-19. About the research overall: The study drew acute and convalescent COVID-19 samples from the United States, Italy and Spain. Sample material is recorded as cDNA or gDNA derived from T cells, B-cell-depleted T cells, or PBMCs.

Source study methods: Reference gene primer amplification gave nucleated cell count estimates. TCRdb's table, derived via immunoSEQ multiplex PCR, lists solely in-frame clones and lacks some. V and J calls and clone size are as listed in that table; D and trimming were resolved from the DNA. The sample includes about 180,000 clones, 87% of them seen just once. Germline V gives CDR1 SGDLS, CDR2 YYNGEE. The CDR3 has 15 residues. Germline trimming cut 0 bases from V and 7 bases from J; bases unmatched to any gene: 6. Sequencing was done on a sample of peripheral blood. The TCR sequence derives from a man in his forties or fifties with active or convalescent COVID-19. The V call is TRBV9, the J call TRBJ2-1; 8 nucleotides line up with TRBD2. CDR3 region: CASSVVAGGLNEQFF. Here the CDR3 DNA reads TGTGCCAGCAGCGTAGTTGCGGGGGGACTTAATGAGCAGTTCTTC.